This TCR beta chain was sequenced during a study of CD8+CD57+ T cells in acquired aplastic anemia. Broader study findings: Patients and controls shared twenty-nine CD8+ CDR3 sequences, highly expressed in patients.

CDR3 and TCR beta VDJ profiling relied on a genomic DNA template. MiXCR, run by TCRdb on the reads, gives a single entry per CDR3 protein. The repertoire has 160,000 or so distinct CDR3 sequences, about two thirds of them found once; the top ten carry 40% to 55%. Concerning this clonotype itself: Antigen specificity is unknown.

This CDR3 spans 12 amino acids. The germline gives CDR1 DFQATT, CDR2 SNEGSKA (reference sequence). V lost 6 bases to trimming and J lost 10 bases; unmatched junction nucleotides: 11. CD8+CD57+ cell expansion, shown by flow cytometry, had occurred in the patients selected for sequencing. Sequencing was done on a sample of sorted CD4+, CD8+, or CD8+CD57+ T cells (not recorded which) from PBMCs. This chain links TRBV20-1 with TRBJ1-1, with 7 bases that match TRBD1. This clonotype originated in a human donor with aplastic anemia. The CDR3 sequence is CSAGTARSLAFF. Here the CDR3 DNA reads TGCAGTGCAGGGACAGCACGATCGTTAGCTTTCTTT.